This T cell receptor beta chain was recorded in a study of blood T cell repertoires in COVID-19. Looking at the study overall: PBMCs, B-cell-depleted T cells, or T cells were the source of the cDNA or gDNA that made up the material.

The CDR3 extends over 14 amino acids. Germline lookup yields CDR1 LGHDT and CDR2 YNNKEL (reference sequence). V trimming: 1 base; J trimming: 8 bases; junction bases outside the gene matches: 5. Libraries were prepared by immunoSEQ multiplex PCR; TCRdb keeps only in-frame clonotypes and omits some of them. There are 350,000 to 400,000 clones in the sample; roughly 92% occur only once, and about 0.83% lies in the top ten. The cohort comprised adults aged about 18 to 100 years residing in approximately 25 US areas. Exposed study participants had met a COVID-19 case within 2 weeks before entry. The chain joins TRBV3-1 (or the pseudogene TRBV3-2) to TRBJ1-2, with 9 bases lining up with TRBD1. The source material was PBMCs or T cells enriched from blood (not recorded which). The TCR originated in a woman between 40 and 55 years old who had been exposed to COVID-19. CDR3 nucleotide sequence: TGTGCCAGCAGCCAAGGGGACAGGGATGCGGGCTACACCTTC. It codes for CASSQGDRDAGYTF.